The 22 T cell receptor beta chains in this list originate from one sample, sequenced in a study of a mutant IDH1 vaccine in newly diagnosed glioma. TCRdb's copy holds only in-frame clones and misses some; the assay was immunoSEQ multiplex PCR. Found here are tens of thousands of clones, 80% to 85% of them singletons; the top ten hold 3% to 4%. These receptors' targets are unknown. Described time point: week 5, during vaccination. Vaccination comprised doses that each held 300 ug of mutant IDH1 20-mer peptide, plus topical imiquimod. The sequenced sample was PBMCs, obtained from a glioma patient whose treatment included an IDH1 peptide vaccine. The receptors shown here come from a man aged 25 to 40 with glioma.

J is TRBJ2-2 and V is TRBV6-6, with 11 nucleotides matching TRBD1. V gave up 3 bases and J gave up 6 bases; unmatched junction bases: 3. CDR1 is MNHNY and CDR2 is SVGAGI in the germline V gene (reference sequence). The CDR3 runs 15 residues. CDR3 residues: CASSYGTGGSGELFF. DNA for the CDR3: TGTGCCAGCAGTTATGGGACAGGGGGGTCCGGGGAGCTGTTTTTT.

Regarding this clone: One end of the junction is discordant with germline, which a read error may explain. The rearrangement links TRBV4-2 to TRBJ2-2, with 9 bases lining up with TRBD2. The CDR3 is 18 residues long. Germline V gives CDR1 LGHNA, CDR2 YNFKEQ. The CDR3 loop reads CASSQDGAGGPNTEELFF. CDR3 coding DNA: TGTGCCAGCAGCCAAGATGGGGCGGGGGGGCCTAACACCGAGGAGCTGTTTTTT.

This clone turned up a few times. The chain couples TRBV18 to TRBJ1-1; 8 nucleotides agree with TRBD1. CDR3 size: 16 residues. V shed 3 bases and J 1 base; nucleotides not matched to a gene: 7. CDR1 KGHSH and CDR2 LQKENI come from the germline V gene. CDR3 loop: CASSPGGQAKNTEAFF. CDR3 bases: TGTGCCAGCTCACCGGGGGGACAGGCTAAGAACACTGAAGCTTTCTTT.

This chain joins TRBV9 and TRBJ2-1; TRBD2 matches 8 bases. V lost 7 bases and J lost 5; bases outside the gene matches: 8. The CDR3 extends over 14 amino acids. Germline V gene lookup returns CDR1 SGDLS and CDR2 YYNGEE. The CDR3 sequence is CASGGLAADNEQFF. The DNA of the CDR3 is TGTGCCAGCGGCGGACTAGCAGCGGACAATGAGCAGTTCTTC.

V and J are TRBV5-4 and TRBJ2-2; 7 bases are shared with TRBD2. CDR1 and CDR2 from the germline V gene are SGHNT and YYREEE (reference sequence). V shed 0 bases, J shed 5 bases, and the junction held 4 bases outside the gene matches. This CDR3 spans 15 amino acids. CDR3 amino acids: CASSLVPSGTGELFF. The CDR3 DNA reads TGTGCCAGCAGCTTGGTGCCTAGCGGAACCGGGGAGCTGTTTTTT.

The chain couples TRBV6-5 to TRBJ2-3; 8 bases match TRBD2. Germline V gene lookup returns CDR1 MNHEY and CDR2 SVGAGI. The CDR3 is 16 residues long. J lost 2 bases, V lost 0 bases, and 4 bases had no gene match. The CDR3 region is CASSYSGGGTTDTQYF. CDR3 in DNA: TGTGCCAGCAGTTACTCCGGCGGGGGGACCACAGATACGCAGTATTTT.

The chain carries TRBV4-2 and TRBJ1-1; TRBD1 matches at 7 bases. Germline values: CDR1 LGHNA, CDR2 YNFKEQ. The CDR3 is 15 amino acids. J lost 5 bases, V lost 4 bases, and 10 bases had no gene match. The CDR3 sequence is CASSPPGTARTEAFF. The DNA of the CDR3 is TGTGCCAGCAGCCCCCCCGGGACAGCGAGGACTGAAGCTTTCTTT.

The chain combines TRBV18 with TRBJ2-1; D uncertain. The CDR3 covers 15 residues. The germline CDR1 and CDR2 sequences are KGHSH and LQKENI. V lost 0 bases to trimming and J lost 0 bases, with 6 bases between them. The CDR3 region has the DNA TGTGCCAGCTCACCACCGGGCACCTCCTACAATGAGCAGTTCTTC. The encoded protein is CASSPPGTSYNEQFF.

This chain joins TRBV6-6 and TRBJ2-1; 7 bases fit TRBD1. The CDR3 is 14 amino acids. The germline gives CDR1 MNHNY, CDR2 SVGAGI (reference sequence). The V and J ends lost 6 bases and 6 bases, in that order; junction bases with no gene match: 8. CDR3 protein: CASSPNDRVNEQFF. The DNA for the CDR3 is TGTGCCAGCAGCCCGAACGACAGGGTCAATGAGCAGTTCTTC.

This clone was counted only a few times. The rearrangement joins TRBV6-5 to TRBJ1-1, with D possibly matching TRBD1 (5 bases). CDR1 is MNHEY and CDR2 is SVGAGI in the germline V gene. Trimming stripped 6 bases from V and 0 bases from J, with 8 bases between. The CDR3 is 13 residues long. CDR3 protein: CASSRVMNTEAFF. CDR3 DNA: TGTGCCAGCAGCAGGGTCATGAACACTGAAGCTTTCTTT.

V is TRBV19 and J is TRBJ1-2; D remains unclear. The CDR3 consists of 12 residues. CDR1 and CDR2 from the germline V gene are LNHDA and SQIVND (reference sequence). Trimming pared 3 bases from V and 6 bases from J, leaving 8 bases between. CDR3 protein: CASSIGGDGYTF. In DNA, the CDR3 is TGTGCCAGTAGTATCGGTGGAGATGGCTACACCTTC.

The chain uses TRBV4-2 and TRBJ2-5; 13 positions agree with TRBD2. This CDR3 contains 18 residues. Trimming removed 4 bases from V and 0 bases from J; junction bases left unmatched: 8. Germline CDR1 LGHNA, CDR2 YNFKEQ. DNA for the CDR3: TGTGCCAGCAGCCTGACTAGCGGGGGGCCTCTGTACCAAGAGACCCAGTACTTC. Translating it yields CASSLTSGGPLYQETQYF.

The chain uses TRBV5-4 and TRBJ1-1; no firm D call. CDR1 is SGHNT and CDR2 is YYREEE in the germline V gene (reference sequence). This CDR3 contains 13 residues. The V end lost 0 bases, the J end lost 6 bases, and 9 bases lay between the germline ends. The DNA for the CDR3 is TGTGCCAGCAGCTTGGGAGGAAAGGCTGAAGCTTTCTTT. Encoded protein: CASSLGGKAEAFF.

This clone was recorded once. The chain links TRBV10-3 to TRBJ2-1, with D possibly matching TRBD2 (7 bases). Looked up from germline, CDR1 is ENHRY and CDR2 is SYGVKD. The CDR3 covers 13 residues. Deletions cut 5 bases from V and 8 bases from J, with 13 bases between. Here the CDR3 DNA reads TGTGCCATCAGTCGCGGGGGCCTGGATGAGCAGTTCTTC. Its protein product is CAISRGGLDEQFF.

This clone has only a few counts. CDR3 coding DNA: TGTGCCAGCGGCTTGGAAAAGAACACTGAAGCTTTCTTT. It is translated as CASGLEKNTEAFF. V is TRBV2 and J is TRBJ1-1, with D hard to call. The V and J ends lost 8 bases and 1 base respectively, with 11 bases between them. The CDR3 covers 13 residues. Looked up from germline, CDR1 is SNHLY and CDR2 is FYNNEI.

This chain joins TRBV11-3 and TRBJ2-7, with 8 bases that match TRBD1. Unmatched junction bases numbered 12, after V lost 4 bases and J lost 4 bases. The CDR3 has 16 amino acids. CDR1 and CDR2 (germline): SGHNT, YENEEA. The CDR3 DNA is TGTGCCAGCAGCTCCTCAGGGGGCGCCCACCCATACGAGCAGTACTTC. This encodes CASSSSGGAHPYEQYF.

This clone was seen a handful of times. J is TRBJ1-5 and V is TRBV5-5; D possibly corresponds to TRBD1 (6 bases). Trimming removed 5 bases at V and 4 bases at J, with 16 bases between. CDR1 SGHKS and CDR2 YYEKEE come from the germline V gene (reference sequence). The CDR3 runs 15 residues. The CDR3 is CASSALTGSNQPQHF. CDR3 coding DNA: TGTGCCAGCAGTGCCCTGACAGGATCTAATCAGCCCCAGCATTTT.

The CDR3 bases are TGTGCCAGCAGAAGGGGACCCAGGGGTTACGGCTACACCTTC. Translating it yields CASRRGPRGYGYTF. The chain has TRBV6-1 and TRBJ1-2, with D possibly TRBD1 on 6 matching bases. V was clipped by 6 bases and J by 8 bases, with 19 bases between them. Per germline, CDR1 MNHNS and CDR2 SASEGT. This CDR3 has 14 residues.

V and J are TRBV6-4 and TRBJ2-3; D call uncertain. Germline CDR1 and CDR2: MRHNA and SNTAGT. With 3 bases removed from V and 5 bases from J, the gap between germline ends came to 6 bases. The length of the CDR3 is 12 residues. CDR3 sequence: CASSDHQDTQYF. The CDR3 nucleotides read TGTGCCAGCAGTGATCACCAAGATACGCAGTATTTT.

The rearrangement joins TRBV25-1 to TRBJ1-4; the match to TRBD1 covers 8 bases. Trimming cost V 6 bases and J 3 bases; bases outside gene matches: 6. The germline V gene encodes CDR1 MGHDK and CDR2 SYGVNS. The length of the CDR3 is 15 residues. The CDR3, as DNA: TGTGCCAGCAGGGTCACAGGGGGGGCTAATGAAAAACTGTTTTTT. Protein: CASRVTGGANEKLFF.

V gene TRBV7-9 combines with J gene TRBJ1-6; 7 positions agree with TRBD1. CDR3 length equals 15 residues. The germline V gene has CDR1 SEHNR and CDR2 FQNEAQ (reference sequence). V gave up 4 bases and J gave up 7 bases; unmatched junction bases: 7. DNA of the CDR3: TGTGCCAGCAGCTCCCCGACAGGGACCAATTCACCCCTCCACTTT. Translating gives CASSSPTGTNSPLHF. The full variable domain, its missing parts supplied by reference TRBV7-9 and TRBJ1-6, is DTGVSQNPRHKITKRGQNVTFRCDPISEHNRLYWYRQTLGQGPEFLTYFQNEAQLEKSRLLSDRFSAERPKGSFSTLEIQRTEQGDSAMYLCASSSPTGTNSPLHFGNGTRLTVT.

V is TRBV28 and J is TRBJ1-4; D might be TRBD1 (6 bases). Trimming left V 2 bases short and J 3 bases short, with 13 bases between. The CDR3 consists of 16 residues. From germline, CDR1 is MDHEN and CDR2 SYDVKM. The CDR3 DNA is TGTGCCAGCAGTTTACCCCTGGACAGAGCTAATGAAAAACTGTTTTTT. Translated: CASSLPLDRANEKLFF.